Listed below are T cell receptor beta chains from one sample, sequenced in a study of blood T cell repertoires in COVID-19. Clones were sequenced by immunoSEQ multiplex PCR, and TCRdb holds only the in-frame ones, with some missing. This sample has some 150,000 clones, with 70% to 90% found just once. The sample was peripheral blood. The receptors come from a man between 70 and 80 years old with acute or convalescent COVID-19. The CDR3 runs from the conserved cysteine through the conserved F or W. A D gene is named only where the DNA matches it firmly. Size is omitted from some rows. Given values are once, few, many or a class for expanded clones.

CDR3: CASSQVAGGYDEQYF
DNA: TGTGCCAGCAGCCAGGTAGCGGGAGGGTACGACGAGCAGTACTTC
V: TRBV14
size: -
D: TRBD2
J: TRBJ2-7

CDR3: CASSQGSQGARGYTF
DNA: TGTGCCAGCAGCCAAGGGTCACAGGGGGCTCGAGGCTACACCTTC
V: TRBV3-1/TRBV3-2
size: -
D: TRBD1
J: TRBJ1-2

CDR3: CASSLRTGVEGELFF
DNA: TGTGCCAGCAGCCTCAGGACAGGGGTAGAAGGGGAGCTGTTTTTT
V: TRBV3-1/TRBV3-2
size: -
D: TRBD1
J: TRBJ2-2

CDR3: CASTFGGLETQYF
DNA: TGTGCCAGCACCTTTGGGGGCCTGGAGACCCAGTACTTC
V: TRBV12-3/TRBV12-4
size: once
D: -
J: TRBJ2-5

CDR3: CAISETGGNQPQHF
DNA: TGTGCCATCAGTGAGACGGGGGGAAATCAGCCCCAGCATTTT
V: TRBV10-3
size: few
D: -
J: TRBJ1-5

CDR3: CASSFQGGPETQYF
DNA: TGCGCCAGCAGCTTCCAGGGGGGCCCAGAGACCCAGTACTTC
V: TRBV5-1
size: -
D: -
J: TRBJ2-5

CDR3: CASRGAKDPSRLNYGYTF
DNA: TGTGCCAGCAGAGGGGCGAAGGACCCCTCTCGATTAAACTATGGCTACACCTTC
V: TRBV9
size: -
D: -
J: TRBJ1-2

CDR3: CASSSPTDYEQYF
DNA: TGTGCCAGCAGTTCCCCTACCGACTACGAGCAGTACTTC
V: TRBV6-5
size: -
D: -
J: TRBJ2-7

CDR3: CASSLRTGGATNEKLFF
DNA: TGTGCCAGCAGCCTCCGGACAGGCGGAGCAACTAATGAAAAACTGTTTTTT
V: TRBV7-2
size: -
D: TRBD1
J: TRBJ1-4

CDR3: CATRPAGGETQYF
DNA: TGTGCCACCAGGCCGGCCGGGGGAGAGACCCAGTACTTC
V: TRBV24-1
size: -
D: -
J: TRBJ2-5

CDR3: CASSPQGGNTEAFF
DNA: TGTGCCAGCTCCCCGCAGGGCGGGAACACTGAAGCTTTCTTT
V: TRBV18
size: -
D: -
J: TRBJ1-1

CDR3: CASSPRGQGRNEQYF
DNA: TGCGCCAGCAGCCCAAGAGGACAGGGTAGGAACGAGCAGTACTTC
V: TRBV5-1
size: -
D: TRBD1
J: TRBJ2-7

CDR3: CASSRGGFGATDTQYF
DNA: TGTGCCAGCAGCCGAGGGGGTTTTGGGGCCACAGATACGCAGTATTTT
V: TRBV5-4
size: -
D: -
J: TRBJ2-3

CDR3: CASTRDWELRSGELFF
DNA: TGTGCCAGCACTCGTGATTGGGAGCTCAGGTCCGGGGAGCTGTTTTTT
V: TRBV28
size: -
D: -
J: TRBJ2-2

CDR3: CATSPQGGNEQFF
DNA: TGTGCCACCAGCCCACAGGGGGGGAATGAGCAGTTCTTC
V: TRBV24-1
size: -
D: -
J: TRBJ2-1

CDR3: CASSIGGGQETQYF
DNA: TGTGCCAGTAGTATAGGCGGAGGCCAAGAGACCCAGTACTTC
V: TRBV19
size: -
D: -
J: TRBJ2-5

CDR3: CASSGGWLGEQYF
DNA: TGTGCCAGCAGCGGAGGGTGGCTCGGCGAGCAGTACTTC
V: TRBV9
size: -
D: -
J: TRBJ2-7

CDR3: CASSYTPGQGATNEKLFF
DNA: TGCGCCAGCAGCTACACTCCGGGACAAGGAGCAACTAATGAAAAACTGTTTTTT
V: TRBV5-1
size: -
D: -
J: TRBJ1-4

CDR3: CASSIDPGTGELFF
DNA: TGTGCCAGTAGTATAGACCCCGGGACCGGGGAGCTGTTTTTT
V: TRBV19
size: -
D: -
J: TRBJ2-2

CDR3: CASSPGTGGSYEQYF
DNA: TGTGCCAGCAGCCCCGGGACAGGGGGGTCCTACGAGCAGTACTTC
V: TRBV11-2
size: few
D: TRBD1
J: TRBJ2-7

CDR3: CASSQGNSGRAGTGELFF
DNA: TGTGCCAGCAGCCAAGGCAATAGCGGGAGGGCCGGCACCGGGGAGCTGTTTTTT
V: TRBV14
size: -
D: TRBD2
J: TRBJ2-2

CDR3: CASSLGRDEQFF
DNA: TGTGCCAGCAGCTTAGGGAGAGATGAGCAGTTCTTC
V: TRBV7-3
size: -
D: -
J: TRBJ2-1

CDR3: CASSDGTGGTDTQYF
DNA: TGTGCCAGCAGTGACGGGACAGGGGGAACAGATACGCAGTATTTT
V: TRBV6-4
size: few
D: TRBD1
J: TRBJ2-3

CDR3: CASSYAGGSYEQYF
DNA: TGTGCCAGCAGTTATGCGGGGGGCAGCTACGAGCAGTACTTC
V: TRBV6-5
size: -
D: TRBD2
J: TRBJ2-7